This T cell receptor (beta chain) came from a study of vaccination and CD4 T cells after COVID-19. Whole-study context: The convalescents included six males and four females, and among them two were Hispanic while seven were Caucasian.

Germline-derived CDR1 and CDR2 are SEHNR and FQNEAQ (reference sequence). The CDR3 contains 13 residues. Trimming shortened V by 5 bases and J by 6 bases, and 11 bases separated the two germline ends. The Oncomine TCR Beta short-read assay sequenced DNA from cultured CD4+ T cells. A single record per CDR3 protein comes from TCRdb applying MiXCR to the PCR reads. This table has roughly 17,000 distinct CDR3 sequences, 54% appearing once. Note on this clonotype: Its specificity is not known.

Treatment specified: approximately 9-day PBMC culture with coronavirus spike peptide pools or control peptides (ViraFEST assay). ViraFEST used peptide pools to expand antigen-specific T cells and subsequently sequenced their TCRs. By negative selection, CD4+ T cells were isolated once culture had run for nine to eleven days. This TCR came from a human donor who had recovered from COVID-19. Sequences were obtained from CD4+ T cells from blood, cultured in vitro. The V call is TRBV7-9, the J call TRBJ2-1; D remains unclear. This CDR3 reads CASSPDASNEQFF. Here the CDR3 DNA reads TGTGCCAGCAGCCCGGATGCCAGCAATGAGCAGTTCTTC.